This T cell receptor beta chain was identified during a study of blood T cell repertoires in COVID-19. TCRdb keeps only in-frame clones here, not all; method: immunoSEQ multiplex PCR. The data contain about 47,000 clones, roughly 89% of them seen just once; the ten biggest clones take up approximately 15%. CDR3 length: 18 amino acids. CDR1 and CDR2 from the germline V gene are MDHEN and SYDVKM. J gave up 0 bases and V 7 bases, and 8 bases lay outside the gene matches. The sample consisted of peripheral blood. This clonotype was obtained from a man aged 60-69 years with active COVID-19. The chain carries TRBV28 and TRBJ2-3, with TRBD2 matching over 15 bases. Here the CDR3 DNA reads TGTGCCAGCATTACCTCGGGACTAGCGGGGGGCAGCACAGATACGCAGTATTTT. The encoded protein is CASITSGLAGGSTDTQYF.